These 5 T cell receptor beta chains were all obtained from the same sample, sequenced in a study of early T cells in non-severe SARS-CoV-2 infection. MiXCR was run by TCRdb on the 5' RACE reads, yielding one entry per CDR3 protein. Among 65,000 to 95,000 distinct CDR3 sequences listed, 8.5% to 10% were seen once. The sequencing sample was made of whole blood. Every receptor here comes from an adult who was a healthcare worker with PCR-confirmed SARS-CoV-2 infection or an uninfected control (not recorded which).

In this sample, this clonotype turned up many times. The CDR3 nucleotides read TGTGCCAGCAGTTCCATCACAGATACGCAGTATTTT. Its translation: CASSSITDTQYF. V usage is TRBV27 and J usage is TRBJ2-3; D is unresolved. V dropped 4 bases and J dropped 2 bases, with 4 bases sitting between them. The CDR3 is 12 amino acids. Germline V gene lookup returns CDR1 MNHEY and CDR2 SMNVEV (reference sequence).

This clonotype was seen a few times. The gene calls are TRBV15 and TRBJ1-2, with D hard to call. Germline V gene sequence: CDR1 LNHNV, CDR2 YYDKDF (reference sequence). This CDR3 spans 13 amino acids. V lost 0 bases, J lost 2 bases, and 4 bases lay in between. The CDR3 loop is CATSRDGNYGYTF. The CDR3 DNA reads TGTGCCACCAGCAGAGATGGGAACTATGGCTACACCTTC. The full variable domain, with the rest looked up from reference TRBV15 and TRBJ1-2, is DAMVIQNPRYQVTQFGKPVTLSCSQTLNHNVMYWYQQKSSQAPKLLFHYYDKDFNNEADTPDNFQSRRPNTSFCFLDIRSPGLGDTAMYLCATSRDGNYGYTFGSGTRLTVV.

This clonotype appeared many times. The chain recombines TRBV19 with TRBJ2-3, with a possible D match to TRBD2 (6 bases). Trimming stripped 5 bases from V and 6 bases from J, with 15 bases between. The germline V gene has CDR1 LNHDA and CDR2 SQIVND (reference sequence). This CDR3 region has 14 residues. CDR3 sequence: CASSVTIRGDTQYF. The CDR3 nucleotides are TGTGCCAGTAGTGTAACGATTCGGGGGGATACGCAGTATTTT.

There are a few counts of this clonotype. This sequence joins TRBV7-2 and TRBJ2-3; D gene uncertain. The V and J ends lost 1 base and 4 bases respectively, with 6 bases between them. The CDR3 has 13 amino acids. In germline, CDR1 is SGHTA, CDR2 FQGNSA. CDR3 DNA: TGTGCCAGCAGCTTAGTGCATTCAGATACGCAGTATTTT. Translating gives CASSLVHSDTQYF.

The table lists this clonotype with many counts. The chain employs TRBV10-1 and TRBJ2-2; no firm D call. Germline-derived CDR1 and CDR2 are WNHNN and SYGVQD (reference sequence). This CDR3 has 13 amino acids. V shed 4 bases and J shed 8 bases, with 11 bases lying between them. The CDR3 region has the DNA TGCGCCAGCAGTGCTGGTCTCTCAGGGGAGCTGTTTTTT. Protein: CASSAGLSGELFF.